The subject of this entry is one T cell receptor beta chain. Libraries were prepared by immunoSEQ multiplex PCR; TCRdb keeps only in-frame clonotypes and omits some of them. The sample has around 250,000 clones, approximately 88% seen once. The data are from a study of blood T cell repertoires in COVID-19. The CDR3 loop spans 15 amino acids. The junction had 11 bases not matched to a gene; V was cut back by 7 bases and J by 2 bases. The germline CDR1 and CDR2 sequences are LNHDA and SQIVND (reference sequence). Sequenced input: peripheral blood. This chain joins TRBV19 and TRBJ2-7; 7 bases align to TRBD2. The source is a human donor in a cohort sampled during active COVID-19. The CDR3 spells CASKRGGRGTYEQYF. The CDR3 DNA follows: TGTGCCAGTAAGCGGGGAGGTCGCGGAACCTACGAGCAGTACTTC.